A selection of T cell receptor beta chains follows, all from one sample in a study of CD8 T cells in Susac syndrome. Via MiXCR, TCRdb re-called the immunoSEQ multiplex PCR reads, giving one row per CDR3 protein. This table has 130,000 to 150,000 distinct CDR3 sequences, nearly 97% appearing once. Specimen: CD4+ T cells from PBMCs. The origin of the receptors is a human donor with Susac syndrome. CDR3s include the opening cysteine and the closing phenylalanine or tryptophan. Fields, in order: clone size, J gene, D gene, V gene, CDR3 DNA, CDR3 protein. A D gene is named only where the DNA matches it firmly. The size of a clone is reported for some rows only, either as once, few or many, or as a class for expanded clones.

size: NA; J: TRBJ2-1; D: NA; V: TRBV15; DNA: TGTGCCACCAGCAGAGATCGGGGCAATGAGCAGTTCTTC; CDR3: CATSRDRGNEQFF
size: NA; J: TRBJ1-1; D: NA; V: TRBV3-1; DNA: TGTGCCAGCAGCCAAGGCAGGCTGATGAACACTGAAGCTTTCTTT; CDR3: CASSQGRLMNTEAFF
size: NA; J: TRBJ2-6; D: NA; V: TRBV3-1; DNA: TGTGCCAGCAGCCAGGCCAAGGGTTCTGGGGCCAACGTCCTGACTTTC; CDR3: CASSQAKGSGANVLTF
size: NA; J: TRBJ1-3; D: NA; V: TRBV14; DNA: TGTGCCAGCAGCCGTGCGGGGATGCGCTCTGGAAACACCATATATTTT; CDR3: CASSRAGMRSGNTIYF
size: NA; J: TRBJ2-4; D: TRBD1; V: TRBV5-4; DNA: TGTGCCAGCAGCGAGGGACAGACCGGGAACATTCAGTACTTC; CDR3: CASSEGQTGNIQYF
size: NA; J: TRBJ2-5; D: NA; V: TRBV7-2; DNA: TGTGCCAGCAGCTTTGGGAGAACAGAGACCCAGTACTTC; CDR3: CASSFGRTETQYF
size: NA; J: TRBJ2-3; D: TRBD2; V: TRBV18; DNA: TGTGCCAGCTCACCAGGACTAGCCGGGGTTGGCGGTACGCAGTATTTT; CDR3: CASSPGLAGVGGTQYF
size: NA; J: TRBJ1-2; D: NA; V: TRBV28; DNA: TGTGCCACCACTCGGGGGCGAGGCTACACCTTC; CDR3: CATTRGRGYTF
size: NA; J: TRBJ2-7; D: NA; V: TRBV6-5; DNA: TGTGCCACCGCCCCTACTAGCTCCTACGAGCAGTACTTC; CDR3: CATAPTSSYEQYF
size: NA; J: TRBJ1-4; D: NA; V: TRBV4-1; DNA: TGCGCCAGCAGCACCATATCTTCTCCACTCGTCCGTTCGACTAATGAAAAACTGTTTTTT; CDR3: CASSTISSPLVRSTNEKLFF
size: NA; J: TRBJ1-6; D: TRBD1; V: TRBV7-9; DNA: TGTGCCAGCAGCCCTTCGGACAGGGTCGCTTCACCCCTCCACTTT; CDR3: CASSPSDRVASPLHF
size: NA; J: TRBJ2-7; D: NA; V: TRBV5-1; DNA: TGCGCCAGCAGCAAGGAGGTTGTCACTAACTACGAGCAGTACTTC; CDR3: CASSKEVVTNYEQYF
size: once; J: TRBJ2-1; D: TRBD2; V: TRBV29-1; DNA: TGCAGCGTCCTACTAGCGGGAGGGCCATCCAATGAGCAGTTCTTC; CDR3: CSVLLAGGPSNEQFF
size: NA; J: TRBJ1-1; D: TRBD1; V: TRBV5-1; DNA: TGCGCCAGCAGCTTGGCTCCTGGACAGGGGGCCGAGAGGGCTTTCTTT; CDR3: CASSLAPGQGAERAFF
size: NA; J: TRBJ2-5; D: NA; V: TRBV29-1; DNA: TGCAGCACCTGGGGGGTGGGGGAGACCCAGTACTTC; CDR3: CSTWGVGETQYF
size: NA; J: TRBJ2-1; D: NA; V: TRBV3-1; DNA: TGTGCCAGCAGCCCTTACGAACCCAATGAGCAGTTCTTC; CDR3: CASSPYEPNEQFF
size: NA; J: TRBJ1-6; D: TRBD1; V: TRBV20-1; DNA: TGCAGTGCTCGCATCCCGGGACAGGGAAGATCACCCCTCCACTTT; CDR3: CSARIPGQGRSPLHF
size: NA; J: TRBJ2-5; D: NA; V: TRBV20-1; DNA: TGCAGTGCTAGAGATGGTGGAACAGAAGAGACCCAGTACTTC; CDR3: CSARDGGTEETQYF
size: NA; J: TRBJ2-7; D: TRBD1; V: TRBV27; DNA: TGTGCCAGCAGACAGGTGGGGACAGGGTCCCACGAGCAGTACTTC; CDR3: CASRQVGTGSHEQYF
size: NA; J: TRBJ2-3; D: TRBD1; V: TRBV7-2; DNA: TGTGCCAGCAGACCCACAGGGGGCTGGACAGATACGCAGTATTTT; CDR3: CASRPTGGWTDTQYF
size: NA; J: TRBJ1-2; D: NA; V: TRBV29-1; DNA: TGCAGCGTTACGGGGTACACCTTC; CDR3: CSVTGYTF
size: NA; J: TRBJ1-5; D: NA; V: TRBV12-3/TRBV12-4; DNA: TGTGCCAGCAGTCCGGACGGGCATAGCAATCAGCCCCAGCATTTT; CDR3: CASSPDGHSNQPQHF
size: NA; J: TRBJ2-3; D: TRBD2; V: TRBV4-1; DNA: TGCGCCAGCAGCCCCCGGGGGGATGTAGATACGCAGTATTTT; CDR3: CASSPRGDVDTQYF
size: NA; J: TRBJ1-2; D: NA; V: TRBV29-1; DNA: TGCAGCGTTGTAACCCAGTTGGGCTACACCTTC; CDR3: CSVVTQLGYTF
size: NA; J: TRBJ2-3; D: TRBD1; V: TRBV29-1; DNA: TGCAGCGTGGTCACCGGGACAGGGAAAGATACGCAGTATTTT; CDR3: CSVVTGTGKDTQYF
size: NA; J: TRBJ1-6; D: NA; V: TRBV7-2; DNA: TGTGCCAGCAGCTCTGGGGGGCAGCATAATTCACCCCTCCACTTT; CDR3: CASSSGGQHNSPLHF
size: NA; J: TRBJ2-1; D: NA; V: TRBV14; DNA: TGTGCCAGCAGCCAACATGAAGGGTTTCAGCAGTTCTTC; CDR3: CASSQHEGFQQFF
size: NA; J: TRBJ2-1; D: TRBD2; V: TRBV20-1; DNA: TGCAGTGCTAAAAGCGGGAGGGCAAGCAATGAGCAGTTCTTC; CDR3: CSAKSGRASNEQFF
size: NA; J: TRBJ1-2; D: NA; V: TRBV18; DNA: TGTGCCAGCTCACAGACGGAGTCGGGGGCTGGCTACACCTTC; CDR3: CASSQTESGAGYTF
size: once; J: TRBJ2-7; D: TRBD2; V: TRBV20-1; DNA: TGCAGTGCTCCCAGCGGGAGACCTCCCTACGAGCAGTACTTC; CDR3: CSAPSGRPPYEQYF
size: NA; J: TRBJ1-2; D: TRBD1; V: TRBV7-9; DNA: TGTGCCAGCCAACGCCGGGACAGGGGATTAGGCGGCTACACCTTC; CDR3: CASQRRDRGLGGYTF
size: NA; J: TRBJ1-6; D: TRBD1; V: TRBV2; DNA: TGTGCCAGCAGTGCGCTTACAGGGGATTCACCCCTCCACTTT; CDR3: CASSALTGDSPLHF
size: NA; J: TRBJ2-3; D: NA; V: TRBV20-1; DNA: TGCAGTGCTAGAGATCGGTCGGGTCGTGCAGATACGCAGTATTTT; CDR3: CSARDRSGRADTQYF
size: NA; J: TRBJ2-4; D: NA; V: TRBV2; DNA: TGTGCCAGCAGTGGCGGGAACATTCAGTACTTC; CDR3: CASSGGNIQYF
size: NA; J: TRBJ2-5; D: TRBD2; V: TRBV20-1; DNA: TGCAGTGCTAAGGGGACTAGCGGGAGGGCCAAGGAGACCCAGTACTTC; CDR3: CSAKGTSGRAKETQYF